Listed below are T cell receptor beta chains from one sample, sequenced in a study of a mutant IDH1 vaccine in newly diagnosed glioma. Only in-frame clones appear in the TCRdb table, and some are missing; sequencing was by immunoSEQ multiplex PCR. There are some 27,000 clones in the sample; roughly 80% occur only once, and around a sixth lies in the top ten. These receptors' targets are unknown. Sequences were derived from PBMCs, sampled from a glioma patient whose treatment included an IDH1 peptide vaccine. These receptors were collected from a woman aged 30 to 39 with glioma. Both conserved end residues are part of each CDR3. A D gene is named only where the DNA matches it firmly. Clone size is not always given. Where it is, it says once, few, many or a class for expanded clones.

>TRBV6-5|TRBJ2-1|once|NA
TGTGCCAGCAGTTACTCGCCGACTACTTACAATGAGCAGTTCTTC
CASSYSPTTYNEQFF
>TRBV19|TRBJ2-1|few|NA
TGTGCCAGTAGTATAGCGGCAGGCCCACAGTTCTTC
CASSIAAGPQFF
>TRBV19|TRBJ1-6|NA|NA
TGTGCCAGTAGTATACGGACAGATTCACCCCTCCACTTT
CASSIRTDSPLHF
>TRBV5-1|TRBJ2-1|once|NA
TGCGCCAGCAGCCGACTCGACAATGAGCAGTTCTTC
CASSRLDNEQFF
>TRBV2|TRBJ2-1|NA|TRBD2
TGTGCCAGCAGTGTGGAGCGGGGGTTCGGGGAGCAGTTCTTC
CASSVERGFGEQFF
>TRBV5-1|TRBJ1-2|few|NA
TGCGCCAGCAGCTTGTCGGGCACTTTCTATGGCTACACCTTC
CASSLSGTFYGYTF
>TRBV6-5|TRBJ2-2|NA|TRBD1
TGTGCCAGCAGTCTAGGGACAGGGGGGACCGGGGAGCTGTTTTTT
CASSLGTGGTGELFF
>TRBV27|TRBJ2-7|NA|TRBD2
TGTGCCAGCAGTGGGGAGGATAGACAGCGGGGGCTCTACGAGCAGTACTTC
CASSGEDRQRGLYEQYF
>TRBV19|TRBJ1-2|NA|TRBD1
TGTGCCAGTACCGGGACAGGCTTTGGCTACACCTTC
CASTGTGFGYTF
>TRBV10-3|TRBJ2-7|NA|TRBD2
TGTGCCATCAGTGAGCCCCCGGGGGGGGGCGTTGGCGACGAGCAGTACTTC
CAISEPPGGGVGDEQYF
>TRBV5-1|TRBJ1-1|NA|NA
TGCGCCAGCAGCTTGGCGGCAGGACACCCATACACTGAAGCTTTCTTT
CASSLAAGHPYTEAFF
>TRBV5-5|TRBJ1-1|NA|NA
TGTGCCAGCAGCTTAGACCTCGAGAGGAACACTGAAGCTTTCTTT
CASSLDLERNTEAFF
>TRBV2|TRBJ2-3|NA|TRBD1
TGTGCCAGCAGTGAATTTGTGGGACAGGGTGTTACGCAGTATTTT
CASSEFVGQGVTQYF
>TRBV27|TRBJ1-1|NA|NA
TGTGCCAGCAGTTTAGGGGCACGGGGGAACACTGAAGCTTTCTTT
CASSLGARGNTEAFF
>TRBV7-9|TRBJ1-2|NA|NA
TGTGCCAGCAGCCCCGGAGGGGAAGCCTATGGCTACACCTTC
CASSPGGEAYGYTF
>TRBV4-2|TRBJ1-3|NA|TRBD1
TGTGCCAGCAGGGGGACAGGGGAGGCTGGAAACACCATATATTTT
CASRGTGEAGNTIYF
>TRBV19|TRBJ1-2|NA|NA
TGTGCCAGTCAAACAGGAGAATATGGCTACACCTTC
CASQTGEYGYTF
>TRBV7-8|TRBJ2-1|NA|TRBD2
TGTGCCAGCAGCCGCCCGGGACTAGCCTATAATGAGCAGTTCTTC
CASSRPGLAYNEQFF
>TRBV6-1|TRBJ1-5|NA|NA
TGTGCCAGCAGTGATGGGGTGAAGGACAATCAGCCCCAGCATTTT
CASSDGVKDNQPQHF
>TRBV2|TRBJ1-1|NA|NA
TGTGCCAGCAGCAAAATTCGCGCTGAAGCTTTCTTT
CASSKIRAEAFF
>TRBV11-3|TRBJ2-2|NA|NA
TGTGCCAGCAGCCCCCGAGACCCGTCCGCGAACACCGGGGAGCTGTTTTTT
CASSPRDPSANTGELFF
>TRBV27|TRBJ2-7|NA|NA
TGTGCCAGCAGTCCGACACCGTTCAGCTCCTACGAGCAGTACTTC
CASSPTPFSSYEQYF
>TRBV18|TRBJ2-2|NA|NA
TGTGCCAGCTCACCGTCTGGGACAACGAACACCGGGGAGCTGTTTTTT
CASSPSGTTNTGELFF
>TRBV11-3|TRBJ2-1|NA|TRBD1
TGTGCCAGCAGCATCCGGGGACAGGGGGTCCCGAATGAGCAGTTCTTC
CASSIRGQGVPNEQFF
>TRBV4-1|TRBJ1-1|few|NA
TGCGCCAGCAGCCAAGAACGGACAGTTAACACTGAAGCTTTCTTT
CASSQERTVNTEAFF
>TRBV6-1|TRBJ2-5|NA|TRBD2
TGTGCCAGCAGTGATTTAAAAGCGGGGGCGGGGGAGACCCAGTACTTC
CASSDLKAGAGETQYF